This TCR beta chain derives from a study of OX40 agonist ivuxolimab in advanced cancers. Study conclusions and caveats: Clones of CD4+ and CD8+ blood T cells grew by week 6 at doses of 0.1 to 3.0 mg/kg. Certain nonresponders likewise exhibited a low normalized T-cell clonal expansion.

Clones were read by immunoSEQ multiplex PCR, and TCRdb kept only the in-frame ones, dropping some. The sample contains about 77,000 clones, about 92% of which appear only once. Regarding this clone: Its antigen is unknown.

The CDR3 is 11 amino acids. Looked up from germline, CDR1 is DFQATT and CDR2 is SNEGSKA (reference sequence). V dropped 2 bases and J dropped 7 bases, with 8 bases sitting between them. This chain uses TRBV20-1 with TRBJ1-1; a possible D gene is TRBD1 (5 bases). This receptor was taken from an adult with an advanced solid tumor such as melanoma, head and neck, liver or kidney cancer. The source material was CD4+ or CD8+ T cells sorted from blood, sampled in a trial of the OX40 agonist ivuxolimab. The CDR3 reads CSARQGFEAFF. The CDR3 bases are TGCAGTGCTAGACAGGGTTTTGAAGCTTTCTTT.